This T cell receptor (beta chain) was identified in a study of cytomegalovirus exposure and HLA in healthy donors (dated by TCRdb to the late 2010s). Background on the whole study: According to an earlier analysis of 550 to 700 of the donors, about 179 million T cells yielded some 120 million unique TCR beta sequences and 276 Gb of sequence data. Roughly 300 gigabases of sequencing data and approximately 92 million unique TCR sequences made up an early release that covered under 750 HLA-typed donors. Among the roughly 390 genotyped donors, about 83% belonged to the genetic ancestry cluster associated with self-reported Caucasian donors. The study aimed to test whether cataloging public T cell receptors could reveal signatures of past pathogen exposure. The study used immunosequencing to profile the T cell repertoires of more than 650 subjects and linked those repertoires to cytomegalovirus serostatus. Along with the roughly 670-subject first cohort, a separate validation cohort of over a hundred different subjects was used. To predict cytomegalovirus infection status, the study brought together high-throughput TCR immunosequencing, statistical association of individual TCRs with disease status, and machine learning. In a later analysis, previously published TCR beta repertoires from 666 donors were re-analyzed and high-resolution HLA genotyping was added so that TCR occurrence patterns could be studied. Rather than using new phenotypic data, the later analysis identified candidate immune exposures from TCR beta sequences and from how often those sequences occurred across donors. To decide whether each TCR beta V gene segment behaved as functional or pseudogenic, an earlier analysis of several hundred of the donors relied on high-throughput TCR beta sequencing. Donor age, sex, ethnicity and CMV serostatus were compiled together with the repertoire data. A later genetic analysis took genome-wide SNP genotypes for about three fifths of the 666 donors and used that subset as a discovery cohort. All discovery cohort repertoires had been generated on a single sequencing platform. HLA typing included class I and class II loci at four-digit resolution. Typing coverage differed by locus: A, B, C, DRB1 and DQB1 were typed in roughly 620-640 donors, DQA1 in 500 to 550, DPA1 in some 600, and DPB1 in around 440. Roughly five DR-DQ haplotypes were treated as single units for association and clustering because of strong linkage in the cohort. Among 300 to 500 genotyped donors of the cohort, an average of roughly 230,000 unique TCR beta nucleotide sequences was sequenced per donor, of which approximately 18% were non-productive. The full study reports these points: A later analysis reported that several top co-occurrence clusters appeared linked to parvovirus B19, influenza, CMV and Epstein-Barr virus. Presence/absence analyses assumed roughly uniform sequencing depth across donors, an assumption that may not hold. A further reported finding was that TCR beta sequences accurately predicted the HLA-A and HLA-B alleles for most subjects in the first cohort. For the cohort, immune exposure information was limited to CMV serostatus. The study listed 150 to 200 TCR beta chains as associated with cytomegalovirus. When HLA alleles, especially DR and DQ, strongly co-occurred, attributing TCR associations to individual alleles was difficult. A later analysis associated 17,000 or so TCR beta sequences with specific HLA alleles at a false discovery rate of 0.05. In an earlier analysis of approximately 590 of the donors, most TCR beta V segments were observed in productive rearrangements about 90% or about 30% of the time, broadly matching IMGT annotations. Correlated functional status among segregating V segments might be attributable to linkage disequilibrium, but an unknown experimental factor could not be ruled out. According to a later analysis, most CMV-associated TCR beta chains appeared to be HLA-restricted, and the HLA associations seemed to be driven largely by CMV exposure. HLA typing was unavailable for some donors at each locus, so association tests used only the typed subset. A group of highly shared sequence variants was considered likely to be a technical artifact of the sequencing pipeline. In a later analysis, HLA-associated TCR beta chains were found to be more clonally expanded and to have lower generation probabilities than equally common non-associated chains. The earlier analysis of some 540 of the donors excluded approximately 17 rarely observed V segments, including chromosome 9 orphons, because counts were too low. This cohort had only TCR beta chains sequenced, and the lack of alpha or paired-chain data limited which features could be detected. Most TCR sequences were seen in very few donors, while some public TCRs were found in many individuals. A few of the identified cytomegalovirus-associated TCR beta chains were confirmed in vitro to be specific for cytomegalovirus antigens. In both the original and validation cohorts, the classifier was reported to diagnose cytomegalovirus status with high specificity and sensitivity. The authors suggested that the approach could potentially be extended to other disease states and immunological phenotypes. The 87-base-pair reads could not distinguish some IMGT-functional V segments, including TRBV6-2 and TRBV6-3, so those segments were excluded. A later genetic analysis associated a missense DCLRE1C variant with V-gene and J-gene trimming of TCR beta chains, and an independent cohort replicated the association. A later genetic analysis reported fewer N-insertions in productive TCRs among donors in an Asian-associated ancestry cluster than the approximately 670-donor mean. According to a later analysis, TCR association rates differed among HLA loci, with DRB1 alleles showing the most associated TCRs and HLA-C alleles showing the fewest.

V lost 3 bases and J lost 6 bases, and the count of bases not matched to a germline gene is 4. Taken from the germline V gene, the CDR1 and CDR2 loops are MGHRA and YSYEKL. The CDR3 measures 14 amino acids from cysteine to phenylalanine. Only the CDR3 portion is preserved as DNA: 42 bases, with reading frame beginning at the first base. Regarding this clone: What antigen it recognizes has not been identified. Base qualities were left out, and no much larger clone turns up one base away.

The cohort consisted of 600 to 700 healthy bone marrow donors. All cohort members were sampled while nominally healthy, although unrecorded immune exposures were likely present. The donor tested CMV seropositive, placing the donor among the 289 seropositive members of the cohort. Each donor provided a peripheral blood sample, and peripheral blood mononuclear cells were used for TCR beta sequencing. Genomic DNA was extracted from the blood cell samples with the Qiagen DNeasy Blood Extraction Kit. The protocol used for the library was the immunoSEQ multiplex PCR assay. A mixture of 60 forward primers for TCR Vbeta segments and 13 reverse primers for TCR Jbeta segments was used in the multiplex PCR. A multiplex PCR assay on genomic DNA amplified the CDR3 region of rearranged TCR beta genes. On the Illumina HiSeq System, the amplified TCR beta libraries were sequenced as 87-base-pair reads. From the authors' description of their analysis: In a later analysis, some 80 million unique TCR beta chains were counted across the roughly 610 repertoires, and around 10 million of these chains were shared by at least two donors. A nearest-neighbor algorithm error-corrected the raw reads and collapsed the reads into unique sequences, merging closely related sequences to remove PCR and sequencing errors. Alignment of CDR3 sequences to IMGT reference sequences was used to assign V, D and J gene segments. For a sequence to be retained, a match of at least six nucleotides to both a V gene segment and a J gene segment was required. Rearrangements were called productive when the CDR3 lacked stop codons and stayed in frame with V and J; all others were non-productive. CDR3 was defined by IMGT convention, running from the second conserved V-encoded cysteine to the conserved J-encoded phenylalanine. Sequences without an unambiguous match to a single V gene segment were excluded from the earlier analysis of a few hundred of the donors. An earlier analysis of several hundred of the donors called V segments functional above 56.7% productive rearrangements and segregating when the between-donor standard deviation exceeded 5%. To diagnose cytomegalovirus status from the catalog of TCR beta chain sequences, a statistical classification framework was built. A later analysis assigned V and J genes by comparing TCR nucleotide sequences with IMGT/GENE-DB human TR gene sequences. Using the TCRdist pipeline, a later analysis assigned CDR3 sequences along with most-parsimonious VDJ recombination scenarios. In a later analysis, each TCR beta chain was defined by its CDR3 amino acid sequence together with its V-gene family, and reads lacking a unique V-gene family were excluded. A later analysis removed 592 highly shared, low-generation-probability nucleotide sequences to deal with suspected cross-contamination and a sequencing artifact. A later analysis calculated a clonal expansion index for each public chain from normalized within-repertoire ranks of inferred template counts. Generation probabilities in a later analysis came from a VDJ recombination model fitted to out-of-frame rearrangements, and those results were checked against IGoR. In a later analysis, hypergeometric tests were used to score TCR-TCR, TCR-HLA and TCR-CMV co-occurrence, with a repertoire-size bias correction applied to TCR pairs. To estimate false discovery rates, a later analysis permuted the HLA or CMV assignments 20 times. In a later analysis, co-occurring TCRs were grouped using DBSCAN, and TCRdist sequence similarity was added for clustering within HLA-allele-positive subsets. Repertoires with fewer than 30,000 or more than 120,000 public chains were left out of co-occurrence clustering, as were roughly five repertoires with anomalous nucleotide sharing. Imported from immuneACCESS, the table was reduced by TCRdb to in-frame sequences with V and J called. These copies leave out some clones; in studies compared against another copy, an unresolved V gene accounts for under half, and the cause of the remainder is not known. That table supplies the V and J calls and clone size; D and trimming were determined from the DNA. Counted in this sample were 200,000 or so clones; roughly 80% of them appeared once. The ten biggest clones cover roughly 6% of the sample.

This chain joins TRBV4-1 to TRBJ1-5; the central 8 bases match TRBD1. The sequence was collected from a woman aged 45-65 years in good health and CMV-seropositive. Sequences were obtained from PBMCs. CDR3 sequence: CASSHTTGGQPQHF. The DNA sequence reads TGCGCCAGCAGCCATACTACAGGGGGTCAGCCCCAGCATTTT.